This TCR beta chain is from a study of shared clonotypes between healthy human individuals. Only in-frame clones appear in the TCRdb table, and some are missing; sequencing was by immunoSEQ multiplex PCR. The profile shows under 1,900,000 clones, around 98.5% of them singletons. Trimming at V came to 2 bases and at J to 4 bases, leaving 10 bases not matched to a gene. In germline, CDR1 is SGHRS, CDR2 YFSETQ. The CDR3 contains 16 residues. The specimen sequenced was naive CD4+ T cells sorted from blood. As to subset: CD45RA+ positively selected. This sequence joins TRBV5-1 and TRBJ2-5; 8 nucleotides align to TRBD1. This receptor was identified in a man aged 30 to 39 in good health. The CDR3: CASSFGPTGVGETQYF. CDR3 DNA: TGCGCCAGCAGCTTCGGCCCGACAGGGGTAGGAGAGACCCAGTACTTC.